Listed below are T cell receptor beta chains from one sample, sequenced in a study of radiotherapy plus CTLA-4 blockade in lung cancer. Sequenced by immunoSEQ multiplex PCR; TCRdb stores in-frame clones only, minus some. This sample has roughly 86,000 clones; over 80% occur once, and the top ten carry 0.82%. Sequenced material: peripheral blood, taken from a patient treated with radiotherapy plus ipilimumab. Receptor source: a human donor with non-small cell lung cancer who had stable disease on radiotherapy plus ipilimumab. CDR3s include the opening cysteine and the closing phenylalanine or tryptophan. D genes are given only for firm matches. Clone size is given for some rows only: seen once, a few or many times, or a class if the clone is expanded.

d_call clone_size j_call v_call cdr3_aa cdr3_nt
. . TRBJ2-7 TRBV6-1 CASSDSWAYEQYF TGTGCCAGCAGTGATTCCTGGGCCTACGAGCAGTACTTC
TRBD1 . TRBJ1-4 TRBV19 CASLPQGGFEKLFF TGTGCCAGTCTTCCACAGGGGGGGTTTGAAAAACTGTTTTTT
. . TRBJ1-6 TRBV2 CASSGGPNSPLHF TGTGCCAGCAGTGGGGGTCCTAATTCACCCCTCCACTTT
TRBD2 . TRBJ2-7 TRBV30 CAWNELAGLGEQYF TGTGCCTGGAACGAACTAGCGGGCCTAGGGGAGCAGTACTTC
. . TRBJ1-3 TRBV6-1 CASSQGNTIYF TGTGCCAGCAGTCAGGGAAACACCATATATTTT
. once TRBJ2-2 TRBV7-2 CASSLAIEKVELFF TGTGCCAGCAGCTTAGCAATCGAGAAGGTGGAGCTGTTTTTT
TRBD2 few TRBJ2-7 TRBV6-1 CASVALAGDAYEQYF TGTGCCAGCGTCGCCTTAGCGGGAGATGCCTACGAGCAGTACTTC
TRBD1 . TRBJ1-5 TRBV6-6 CASSYSRTGANQPQHF TGTGCCAGCAGTTACTCGCGGACAGGGGCCAATCAGCCCCAGCATTTT
TRBD1 . TRBJ1-1 TRBV18 CASSPQGAGVNTEAFF TGTGCCAGCTCACCGCAGGGGGCGGGGGTGAACACTGAAGCTTTCTTT
TRBD1 . TRBJ1-5 TRBV25-1 CASRVQGAYSNQPQHF TGTGCCAGCAGGGTACAGGGGGCTTATAGCAATCAGCCCCAGCATTTT
. . TRBJ2-1 TRBV5-1 CASNGQGIPNEQFF TGCGCCAGCAATGGTCAGGGGATCCCTAATGAGCAGTTCTTC
TRBD1 . TRBJ1-2 TRBV6-5 CASSGGTASNYGYTF TGTGCCAGCAGTGGAGGGACAGCCTCTAACTATGGCTACACCTTC
. . TRBJ2-7 TRBV4-2 CASSQDHFGPEYEQYF TGTGCCAGCAGCCAAGACCATTTTGGGCCCGAATACGAGCAGTACTTC
. . TRBJ2-5 TRBV5-4 CASSSGGIVKETQYF TGTGCCAGCAGCTCAGGGGGGATAGTTAAAGAGACCCAGTACTTC
. few TRBJ2-7 TRBV7-9 CASSLAENREQYF TGTGCCAGCAGCTTAGCGGAAAATCGCGAGCAGTACTTC
. . TRBJ1-5 TRBV9 CASSPGDVISNQPQHF TGTGCCAGCAGCCCGGGGGACGTTATTAGCAATCAGCCCCAGCATTTT
TRBD1 few TRBJ2-7 TRBV18 CASSPGTVYEQYF TGTGCCAGCTCACCCGGGACAGTGTACGAGCAGTACTTC
TRBD2 . TRBJ2-7 TRBV27 CASANLAGGLGEQYF TGTGCCAGTGCAAATCTAGCGGGGGGCTTGGGGGAGCAGTACTTC
. . TRBJ2-7 TRBV19 CASSMGHPYEQYF TGTGCCAGTAGTATGGGCCACCCCTACGAGCAGTACTTC
TRBD2 . TRBJ2-1 TRBV7-2 CASSLGSSGGQGNEQFF TGTGCCAGCAGCTTAGGGTCTAGCGGGGGGCAGGGGAATGAGCAGTTCTTC
. few TRBJ1-2 TRBV7-9 CASSRPPTHGYTF TGTGCCAGCAGCCGACCCCCAACCCATGGCTACACCTTC
TRBD1 . TRBJ1-2 TRBV6-1 CASSGRPGQGRDGYTF TGTGCCAGCAGTGGCCGACCGGGACAGGGACGTGATGGCTACACCTTC
. few TRBJ2-4 TRBV7-2 CASSFQGNIQYF TGTGCCAGCAGCTTTCAGGGGAACATTCAGTACTTC
. . TRBJ1-5 TRBV28 CASSAPRGPQHF TGTGCCAGCAGTGCTCCCCGAGGGCCCCAGCATTTT
. . TRBJ1-4 TRBV18 CASTDRTNEKLFF TGTGCCAGCACGGACAGAACTAATGAAAAACTGTTTTTT
TRBD1 few TRBJ1-3 TRBV11-2 CASSWETGGRNTIYF TGTGCCAGCAGCTGGGAAACAGGGGGAAGGAACACCATATATTTT
. . TRBJ1-5 TRBV10-3 CAISEGSGIIPQPQHF TGTGCCATCAGTGAGGGGTCAGGGATAATTCCTCAGCCCCAGCATTTT
. . TRBJ2-7 TRBV6-5 CASRVSYLSSYEQYF TGTGCCAGCAGGGTCTCTTACCTGAGCTCCTACGAGCAGTACTTC
. . TRBJ2-5 TRBV14 CASSQDAAELQETQYF TGTGCCAGCAGCCAAGATGCGGCGGAGCTACAAGAGACCCAGTACTTC
. once TRBJ2-7 TRBV11-2 CASSLVPDTTYEQYF TGTGCCAGCAGCTTAGTCCCCGACACTACCTACGAGCAGTACTTC
. . TRBJ1-1 TRBV19 CASSITGELMNTEAFF TGTGCCAGTAGTATTACAGGCGAGCTCATGAACACTGAAGCTTTCTTT
TRBD1 . TRBJ2-5 TRBV5-1 CASSLDRDRGETQYF TGCGCCAGCAGCCTCGACCGGGACAGGGGAGAGACCCAGTACTTC
. . TRBJ1-1 TRBV7-2 CASSAYYTEAFF TGTGCCAGCAGCGCCTACTACACTGAAGCTTTCTTT
TRBD2 few TRBJ2-2 TRBV19 CASSRTRGAATGELFF TGTGCCAGTAGTAGGACTAGAGGAGCGGCCACCGGGGAGCTGTTTTTT
. . TRBJ1-1 TRBV19 CASSTPGGPRNTEAFF TGTGCCAGTAGTACCCCGGGGGGACCGAGGAACACTGAAGCTTTCTTT
. . TRBJ2-1 TRBV11-2 CASSPQGLPYNEQFF TGTGCCAGCAGCCCGCAGGGACTTCCCTACAATGAGCAGTTCTTC
TRBD1 once TRBJ1-5 TRBV11-2 CASSIDRVRGQPQHF TGTGCCAGCAGCATCGACAGGGTCAGGGGTCAGCCCCAGCATTTT
. . TRBJ2-1 TRBV5-1 CASRETSNEQFF TGCGCCAGCAGAGAGACTAGTAATGAGCAGTTCTTC
. few TRBJ1-2 TRBV7-9 CASSSSTRGYGYTF TGTGCCAGCAGCTCTTCTACACGGGGCTATGGCTACACCTTC
. . TRBJ1-1 TRBV6-5 CASRNGAGPTTEAFF TGTGCCAGCAGGAACGGGGCAGGGCCGACCACTGAAGCTTTCTTT
. . TRBJ1-1 TRBV9 CASSGGGGRPMTEAFF TGTGCCAGCAGCGGTGGCGGAGGGCGCCCGATGACTGAAGCTTTCTTT
TRBD2 few TRBJ2-5 TRBV28 CASSQTSRETQYF TGTGCCAGCAGCCAGACTAGCAGGGAGACCCAGTACTTC
TRBD2 . TRBJ2-2 TRBV10-3 CASSGGIGELFF TGTGCCTCTTCCGGGGGGATAGGGGAGCTGTTTTTT
. . TRBJ2-7 TRBV6-5 CATKMSMDLSYEQYF TGTGCCACCAAAATGTCCATGGATTTATCGTACGAGCAGTACTTC